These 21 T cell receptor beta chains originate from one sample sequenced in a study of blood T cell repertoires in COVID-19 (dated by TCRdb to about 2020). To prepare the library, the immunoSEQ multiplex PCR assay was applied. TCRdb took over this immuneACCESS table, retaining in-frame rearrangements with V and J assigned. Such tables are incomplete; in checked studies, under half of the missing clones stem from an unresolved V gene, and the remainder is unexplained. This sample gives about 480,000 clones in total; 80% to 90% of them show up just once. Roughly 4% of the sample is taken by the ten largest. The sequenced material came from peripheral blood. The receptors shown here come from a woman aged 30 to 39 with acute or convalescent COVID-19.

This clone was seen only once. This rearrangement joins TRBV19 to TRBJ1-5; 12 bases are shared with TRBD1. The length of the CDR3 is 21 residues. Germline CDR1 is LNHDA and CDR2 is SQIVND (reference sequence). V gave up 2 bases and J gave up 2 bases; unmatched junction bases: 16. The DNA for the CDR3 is TGTGCCAGTAGTATATTTGCGGGACAGGGGGCAAATTCGGTGGGCAATCAGCCCCAGCATTTT. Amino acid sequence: CASSIFAGQGANSVGNQPQHF. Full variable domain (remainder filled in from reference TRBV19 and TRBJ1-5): DGGITQSPKYLFRKEGQNVTLSCEQNLNHDAMYWYRQDPGQGLRLIYYSQIVNDFQKGDIAEGYSVSREKKESFPLTVTSAQKNPTAFYLCASSIFAGQGANSVGNQPQHFGDGTRLSIL.

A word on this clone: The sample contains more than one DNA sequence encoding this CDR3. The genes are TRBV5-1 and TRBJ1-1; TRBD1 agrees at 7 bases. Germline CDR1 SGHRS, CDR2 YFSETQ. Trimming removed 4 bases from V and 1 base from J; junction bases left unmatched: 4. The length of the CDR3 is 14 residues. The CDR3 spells CASSSTGANTEAFF. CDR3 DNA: TGCGCCAGCAGCAGTACAGGGGCGAACACTGAAGCTTTCTTT. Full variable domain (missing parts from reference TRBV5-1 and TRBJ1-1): KAGVTQTPRYLIKTRGQQVTLSCSPISGHRSVSWYQQTPGQGLQFLFEYFSETQRNKGNFPGRFSGRQFSNSRSEMNVSTLELGDSALYLCASSSTGANTEAFFGQGTRLTVV.

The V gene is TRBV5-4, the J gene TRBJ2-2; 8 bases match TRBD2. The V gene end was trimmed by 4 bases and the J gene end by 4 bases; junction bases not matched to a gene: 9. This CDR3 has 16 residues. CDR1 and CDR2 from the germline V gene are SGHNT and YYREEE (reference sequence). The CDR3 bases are TGTGCCAGCAGCCCCCTTCGGGGGGGCCGCACCGGGGAGCTGTTTTTT. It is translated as CASSPLRGGRTGELFF.

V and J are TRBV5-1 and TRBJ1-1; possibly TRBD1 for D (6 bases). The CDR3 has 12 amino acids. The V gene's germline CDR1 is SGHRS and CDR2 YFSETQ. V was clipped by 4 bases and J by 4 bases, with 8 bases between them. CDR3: CASSIGGTEAFF. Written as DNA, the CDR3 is TGCGCCAGCAGCATAGGGGGCACTGAAGCTTTCTTT.

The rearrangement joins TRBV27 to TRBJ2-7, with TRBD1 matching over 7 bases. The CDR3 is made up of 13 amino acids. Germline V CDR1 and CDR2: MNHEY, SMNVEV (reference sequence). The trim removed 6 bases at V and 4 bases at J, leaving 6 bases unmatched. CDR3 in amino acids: CASSRETGYEQYF. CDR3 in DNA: TGTGCCAGCAGCAGAGAGACAGGGTACGAGCAGTACTTC.

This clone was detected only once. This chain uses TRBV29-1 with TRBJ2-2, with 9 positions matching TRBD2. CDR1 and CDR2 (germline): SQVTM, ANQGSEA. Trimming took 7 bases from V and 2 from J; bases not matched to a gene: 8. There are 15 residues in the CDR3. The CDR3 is CSGAGGPLNTGELFF. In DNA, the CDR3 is TGCAGCGGTGCGGGAGGGCCATTAAACACCGGGGAGCTGTTTTTT.

CDR3: CASSRGGNTEAFF. CDR3 bases: TGTGCCAGCAGCCGGGGGGGGAACACTGAAGCTTTCTTT. This chain joins TRBV6-5 and TRBJ1-1; D possibly corresponds to TRBD1 (5 bases). Germline V gene sequence: CDR1 MNHEY, CDR2 SVGAGI. This CDR3 contains 13 residues. V gave up 6 bases and J gave up 1 base, with 9 bases separating them.

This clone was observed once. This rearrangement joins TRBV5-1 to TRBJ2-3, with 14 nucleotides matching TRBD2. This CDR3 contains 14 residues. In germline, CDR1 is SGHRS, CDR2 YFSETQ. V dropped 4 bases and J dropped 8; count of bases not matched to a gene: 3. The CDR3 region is CASSTGLAGATQYF. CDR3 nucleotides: TGCGCCAGCAGCACGGGACTAGCGGGGGCTACGCAGTATTTT.

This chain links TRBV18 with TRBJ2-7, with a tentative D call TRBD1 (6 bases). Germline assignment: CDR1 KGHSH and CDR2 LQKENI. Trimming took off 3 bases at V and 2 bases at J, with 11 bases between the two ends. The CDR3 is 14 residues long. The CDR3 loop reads CASSPETGAYEQYF. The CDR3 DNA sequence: TGTGCCAGCTCACCCGAGACAGGCGCCTACGAGCAGTACTTC.

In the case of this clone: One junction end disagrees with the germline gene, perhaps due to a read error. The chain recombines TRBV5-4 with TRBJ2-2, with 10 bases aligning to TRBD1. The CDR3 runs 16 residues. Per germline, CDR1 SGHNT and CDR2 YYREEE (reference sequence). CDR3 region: CAGSGMGQGMTGELFF. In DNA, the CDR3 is TGTGCCGGCAGCGGGATGGGACAGGGGATGACCGGGGAGCTGTTTTTT.

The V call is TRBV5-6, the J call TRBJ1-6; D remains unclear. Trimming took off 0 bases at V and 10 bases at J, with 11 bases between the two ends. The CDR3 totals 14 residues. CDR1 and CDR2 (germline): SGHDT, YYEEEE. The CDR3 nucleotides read TGTGCCAGCAGCTTGGGAGGCCTCGGATCACCCCTCCACTTT. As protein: CASSLGGLGSPLHF.

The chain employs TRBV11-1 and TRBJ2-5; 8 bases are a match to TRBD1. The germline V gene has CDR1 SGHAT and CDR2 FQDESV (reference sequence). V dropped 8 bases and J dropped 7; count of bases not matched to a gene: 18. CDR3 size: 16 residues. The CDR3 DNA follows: TGTGCCAGCGGCCCCATTGCGGGACAGGATAAGCGGACCCAGTACTTC. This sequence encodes CASGPIAGQDKRTQYF.

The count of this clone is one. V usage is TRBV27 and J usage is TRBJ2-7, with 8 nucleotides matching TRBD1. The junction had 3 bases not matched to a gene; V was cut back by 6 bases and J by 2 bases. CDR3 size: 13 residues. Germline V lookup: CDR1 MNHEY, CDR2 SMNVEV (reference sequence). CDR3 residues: CASRRTGTYEQYF. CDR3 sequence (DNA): TGTGCCAGCAGACGGACAGGGACCTACGAGCAGTACTTC.

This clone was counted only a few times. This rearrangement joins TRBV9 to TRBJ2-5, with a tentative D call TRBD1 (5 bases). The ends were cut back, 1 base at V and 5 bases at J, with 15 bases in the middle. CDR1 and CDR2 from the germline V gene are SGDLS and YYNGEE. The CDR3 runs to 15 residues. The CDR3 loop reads CASSVSWGVRETQYF. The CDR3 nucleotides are TGTGCCAGCAGCGTATCCTGGGGCGTACGGGAGACCCAGTACTTC.

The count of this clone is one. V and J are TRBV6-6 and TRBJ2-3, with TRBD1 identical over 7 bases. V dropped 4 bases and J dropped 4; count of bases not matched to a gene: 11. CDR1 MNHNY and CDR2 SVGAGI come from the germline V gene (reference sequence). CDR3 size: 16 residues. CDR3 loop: CASSSGTDLRSDTQYF. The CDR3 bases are TGTGCCAGCAGTTCCGGGACAGACCTCAGATCAGATACGCAGTATTTT.

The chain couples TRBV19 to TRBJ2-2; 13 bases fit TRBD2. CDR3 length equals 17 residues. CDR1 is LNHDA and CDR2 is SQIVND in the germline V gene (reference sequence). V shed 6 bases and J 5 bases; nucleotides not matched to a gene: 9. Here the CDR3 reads CASSLGLAGRSTGELFF. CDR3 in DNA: TGTGCCAGTAGCCTGGGACTAGCGGGGAGGTCGACCGGGGAGCTGTTTTTT.

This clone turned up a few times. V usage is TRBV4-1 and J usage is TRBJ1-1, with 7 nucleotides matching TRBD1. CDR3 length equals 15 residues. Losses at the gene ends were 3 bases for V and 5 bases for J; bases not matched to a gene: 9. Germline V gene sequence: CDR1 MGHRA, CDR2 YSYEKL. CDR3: CASSQGGGGRTEAFF. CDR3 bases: TGCGCCAGCAGCCAGGGAGGGGGCGGGAGGACTGAAGCTTTCTTT.

CDR3 DNA: TGTGCCAGCAGCTTGGCCGCACACGCCAACCGAGGTAACACTGAAGCTTTCTTT. It is translated as CASSLAAHANRGNTEAFF. The chain links TRBV5-6 to TRBJ1-1; D unclear. Trimming removed 0 bases at V and 2 bases at J, with 20 bases between. Germline assignment: CDR1 SGHDT and CDR2 YYEEEE. The CDR3 totals 18 residues.

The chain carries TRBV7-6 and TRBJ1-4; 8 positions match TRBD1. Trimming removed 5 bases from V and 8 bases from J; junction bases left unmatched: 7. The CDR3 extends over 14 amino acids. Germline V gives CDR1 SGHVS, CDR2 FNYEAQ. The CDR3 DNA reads TGTGCCAGCAGCGTAGGACAGGGAGGCGAAAAACTGTTTTTT. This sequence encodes CASSVGQGGEKLFF.

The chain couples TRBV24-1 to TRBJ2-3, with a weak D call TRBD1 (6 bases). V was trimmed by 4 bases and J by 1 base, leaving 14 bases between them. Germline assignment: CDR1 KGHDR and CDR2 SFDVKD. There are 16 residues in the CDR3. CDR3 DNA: TGTGCCACCAGTGAGGCTACAGGGAAGGGCACAGATACGCAGTATTTT. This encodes CATSEATGKGTDTQYF.

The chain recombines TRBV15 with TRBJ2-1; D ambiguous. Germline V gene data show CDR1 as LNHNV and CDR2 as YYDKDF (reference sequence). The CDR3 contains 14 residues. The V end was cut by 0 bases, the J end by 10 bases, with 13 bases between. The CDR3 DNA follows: TGTGCCACCAGCAGAGATCTGAACATCGCAGAGCAGTTCTTC. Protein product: CATSRDLNIAEQFF.